The T cell receptor (beta chain) described here comes from a study of blood T cells in healthy people across ages. Study outcomes and limitations: A conclusive naive versus antigen-experienced comparison was prevented by the unsorted PBMCs.

A second about 7 to 11 cycle PCR used barcoded and J-beta primers. A tag from a template-switch adaptor with 12 random nucleotides marked each cDNA molecule. TCRdb ran MiXCR on the 5' RACE reads and lists one entry per CDR3 protein. This sample has over 600,000 distinct CDR3 sequences; about 47% occur once, and the top ten carry over 15%. Each donor was a healthy Caucasian individual from Russia, aged about 6 to 100. A few counts support this clonotype. Its matching antigen is unknown. The CDR3 spans 15 residues. Trimming stripped 7 bases from V and 5 bases from J, with 20 bases between. The TCR sequence derives from an older man in good health. Sample: blood. J is TRBJ2-5 and V is TRBV12-3 or TRBV12-4; possible D gene TRBD2, 6 bases. As DNA, the CDR3 is TGTGCCAGCACCCCTGGGGAGGTCTCCGATGAGACCCAGTACTTC. Protein sequence: CASTPGEVSDETQYF.